This T cell receptor beta chain is drawn from a study of shared clonotypes between healthy human individuals. Splitting of CD4+ cells produced CD45RA+ naive and CD45RA-negative memory subsets. Findings and limits, study-wide: Non-shared clonotypes were found to have lower generation probabilities than the clonotypes that were shared by all four of the sorted-subset donors. What rarefaction showed was incomplete sorted-subset sequencing despite large depth. Generally, naive subsets (rather than memory subsets) showed larger estimated richness.

This clone was picked up one time. As yet, its antigen is unknown. The protocol was immunoSEQ multiplex PCR, while the TCRdb copy is restricted to in-frame clones and leaves out a portion. The sample holds 2 million or so clones; 90% to 95% are singletons and the top ten take 0.1% to 0.15%. Germline CDR1 reads SGDLS; CDR2 reads YYNGEE. The junction had 13 bases not matched to a gene; V was cut back by 3 bases and J by 10 bases. The CDR3 runs 17 residues. The TCR comes from a man between 18 and 35 years old in good health. The specimen sequenced was naive CD4+ T cells sorted from blood. Subset denoted: CD45RA+ positively selected. The chain is built from TRBV9 and TRBJ2-1; 13 nucleotides align to TRBD2. The CDR3: CASSGGLAGFGRQEQFF. The CDR3 region has the DNA TGTGCCAGCAGCGGGGGACTAGCGGGATTCGGACGCCAAGAGCAGTTCTTC.